This T cell receptor beta chain was captured by sequencing in a study of tumor and adjacent non-tumor tissue in lung cancer (dated by TCRdb to about 2018). In the study overall: By cancer type, the cohort comprised approximately twelve adenocarcinoma patients, a couple of squamous cell carcinoma patients and 1 small cell lung cancer patient. Sequencing produced 130 million or so productive TCRbeta reads in total, an average of around 4.2 million reads per sample. TCRbeta CDR3 sequencing was performed on a few dozen paired specimens, with one tumor sample and one normal lung sample collected per patient. Using bulk TCRbeta repertoires from roughly 14 lung cancer patients, the study set lung tumor tissue side by side with matched distant non-tumor lung tissue. The approximately 15 patients were aged roughly 30 to 85 years, included around 10 men and 5 women, and had TNM stage I to III disease.

Regarding this clonotype: It lacks a known antigen. There are no base qualities to consult, and no much larger clone falls within one base.

CDR1 and CDR2, looked up from the germline V gene, are KGHDR and SFDVKD. The CDR3 holds 16 amino acids from the cysteine to the phenylalanine. Of the read, only the CDR3 DNA is kept; its 48 bases are in frame from base 1. V loses 1 base, J loses 2 bases, and the germline ends lie 12 bases apart. Library method: multiplex PCR. The instrument given in TCRdb is Illumina HiSeq 2500. TCRbeta libraries were constructed through three rounds of nested PCR with primers (Table S4) according to protocols modified from ARM-PCR. Before sequencing, PCR products in the 200-500 bp range were cut out of the gel and cleaned up using the QIAquick gel extraction kit. As for the authors' bioinformatics: Reads were cleaned with Trimmomatic, merged with FLASH into complete CDR3 sequences, and assigned to V(D)J germline segments with MiTCR. Clonal diversity was computed as the inverse Simpson's index with VDJtools. In-frame sequences lacking a premature stop codon were counted as productive reads. TCRdb reprocessed the public reads (quality trimming at Q25 with fastp, clone calling with MiXCR) and kept in-frame beta chains. When rows share a CDR3 protein, they turn into one entry using the most common DNA and genes. Here the V and J calls rest on TCRdb's processing, not on the authors' analysis. The sample table holds around 71,000 distinct CDR3 sequences, of which around 77% were seen once. Around 9.6% of the sample belongs to the ten largest clones.

Bulk unsorted tissue served as the source for RNA extraction, and RNA quality was assessed using a NanoDrop ND-1000 and an Agilent 2100. Newly diagnosed lung cancer patients without prior chemotherapy who had been admitted for thoracic surgery in China between August and November 2014 were enrolled as donors. Anyone who had undergone radiotherapy or chemotherapy before, or who had another cancer at the same time, was left out of the study. Surgical tissue pieces of roughly 1-2 cm3 were preserved in RNAlater solution and stored at -80 °C until use. What the authors observed across the whole study: A significantly larger cumulative share of the repertoire was made up by the top 100 clones in normal lung than in tumor tissue. Neither the sequencing platform nor unique molecular identifiers are mentioned in the methods. With only about 14 patients in the cohort, the authors noted that larger samples and more detailed clinical data are needed. Peripheral blood was not sequenced, so blood TCRbeta repertoires were not examined in the lung cancer patients of the study. Significantly higher TCR diversity (inverse Simpson) was observed in tumor tissue than in normal lung tissue (around 450 vs 150, P = 0.0075, Mann-Whitney U test). Significantly higher TCR diversity was found in younger patients, and higher tumor TCR diversity was associated with shorter overall and disease-free survival.

The chain was built from TRBV24-1 and TRBJ2-3, with the D gene call left open. The sequence was collected from a woman between 40 and 50 years old with non-small cell lung cancer. Specimen: lung tumor tissue. The CDR3 amino acid sequence is: CATSDFPGDTTDTQYF. The nucleotide sequence is TGTGCCACCAGTGATTTCCCCGGAGACACCACAGATACGCAGTATTTT.